This TCR beta chain stems from a study of T cells after yellow fever vaccination. Study-wide points: Abundant clonotypes from the bulk population could get into FACS-sorted repertoires as contaminants. Subsequent booster samples again held most clones from primary vaccination (approximately 95% CD4, approximately 86% CD8).

The germline V gene has CDR1 LGHDT and CDR2 YNNKEL (reference sequence). The germline V and J ends were trimmed by 0 bases and 1 base, with 6 bases remaining between them. CDR3 length: 14 residues. TCR cDNA was made by 5'RACE template switching, adding a universal primer site and UMIs. TCRdb redid the calling of the 5' RACE reads with MiXCR, one entry per CDR3 protein. The sample holds hundreds of thousands of distinct CDR3 sequences, roughly an eighth seen once. To note about this clonotype: Its specificity is not known.

This sequence originates from a man younger than 45 who received the YFV17D yellow fever vaccine. This material consisted of PBMCs, taken on the day of the yellow fever booster vaccination. The chain carries TRBV3-1 and TRBJ1-1; tentatively, D is TRBD1 (5 bases). The CDR3 sequence is CASSQETENTEAFF. CDR3 sequence (DNA): TGTGCCAGCAGCCAAGAGACAGAGAACACTGAAGCTTTCTTT.